The 27 T cell receptor beta chains below all came from one sample that was sequenced in a study of blood T cell repertoires in COVID-19. Sequenced by immunoSEQ multiplex PCR; TCRdb stores in-frame clones only, minus some. This sample has approximately 170,000 clones; 70% to 90% occur once, and the top ten carry approximately 1.3%. The source material was peripheral blood. The receptors derive from a man between 60 and 75 years old who had recovered from COVID-19.

This clone showed up just a few times. The V gene is TRBV27, the J gene TRBJ1-5; 8 bases map to TRBD1. The CDR3 is 14 amino acids. Germline V gene lookup returns CDR1 MNHEY and CDR2 SMNVEV (reference sequence). V trimming: 3 bases; J trimming: 7 bases; junction bases outside the gene matches: 5. The CDR3 region is CASSFGTGGQPQHF. The CDR3 DNA reads as TGTGCCAGCAGTTTCGGAACAGGGGGGCAGCCCCAGCATTTT.

This sequence joins TRBV21-1 and TRBJ2-3; no DNA check was done on the table's D call, TRBD1. TRBV21-1 is a documented pseudogene. CDR3 length equals 16 residues. The CDR3 nucleotides are TGTGCCAGCAGCTCTCGACAGGTGGGTAGCACAGATACGCAGTATTTT. It yields the protein CASSSRQVGSTDTQYF.

This clone was counted between two and nine times. The V and J genes are TRBV4-3 and TRBJ2-1; TRBD1 matches 8 bases. The CDR3 totals 17 residues. The V segment lost 1 base and the J segment 7 bases; nucleotides outside the gene matches: 12. CDR1 and CDR2 (germline): LGHNA, YSLEER. CDR3 DNA sequence: TGCGCCAGCAGCCAAGCAGGGGCAGGGGGCCTAGGAAATGAGCAGTTCTTC. Translated: CASSQAGAGGLGNEQFF.

The chain recombines TRBV5-1 with TRBJ2-2; D perhaps matches TRBD2 (5 bases). The germline CDR1 and CDR2 sequences are SGHRS and YFSETQ. Trimming stripped 2 bases from V and 3 bases from J, with 14 bases between. The CDR3 has 16 residues. For the CDR3, the DNA is TGCGCCAGCAGCTTCCTGACTATATCCGACACCGGGGAGCTGTTTTTT. This codes for CASSFLTISDTGELFF.

The chain links TRBV12-3 or TRBV12-4 to TRBJ1-2, with 9 bases fitting TRBD1. CDR3 length: 12 amino acids. V lost 10 bases to trimming and J lost 10 bases; unmatched junction nucleotides: 10. The chain's CDR3 is CATSGQGPAYTF. Here the CDR3 DNA reads TGTGCCACCTCGGGACAGGGACCGGCCTACACCTTC.

The rearrangement uses TRBV7-9 and TRBJ1-6, with 12 bases fitting TRBD1. The germline V gene encodes CDR1 SEHNR and CDR2 FQNEAQ (reference sequence). V dropped 4 bases and J dropped 7; count of bases not matched to a gene: 8. The CDR3 consists of 17 residues. CDR3 coding DNA: TGTGCCAGCAGCTCCCCCCCGGGGACAGGGGGCAATTCACCCCTCCACTTT. It is translated as CASSSPPGTGGNSPLHF.

This chain links TRBV7-2 with TRBJ1-6, with TRBD1 matching over 9 bases. The CDR3 has 16 residues. Germline trimming cut 1 base from V and 10 bases from J; bases unmatched to any gene: 8. Germline CDR1 reads SGHTA; CDR2 reads FQGNSA. This CDR3 is CASSLDLQGAGSPLHF. For the CDR3, the DNA is TGTGCCAGCAGCTTAGACCTACAGGGGGCTGGGTCACCCCTCCACTTT.

This clone was observed a few times. V is TRBV4-1 and J is TRBJ2-7; D may be TRBD1 (8 bases). The CDR3 runs 18 residues. The V end was cut by 0 bases, the J end by 5 bases, with 23 bases between. CDR1 is MGHRA, CDR2 YSYEKL, per germline. CDR3 in DNA: TGCGCCAGCAGCCAAGAGGGGGGGTTCGGGACAGGCGTCCACGAGCAGTACTTC. The encoded protein is CASSQEGGFGTGVHEQYF.

The chain couples TRBV5-4 to TRBJ2-5; 10 bases match TRBD1. Germline V gives CDR1 SGHNT, CDR2 YYREEE (reference sequence). The CDR3 extends over 15 amino acids. V lost 4 bases, J lost 2 bases, and 5 bases stayed unmatched. The CDR3 protein is CASSLLGQGQETQYF. The DNA of the CDR3 is TGTGCCAGCAGCCTTCTGGGACAGGGGCAAGAGACCCAGTACTTC.

The V call is TRBV7-6, the J call TRBJ1-6, with 7 bases identical to TRBD1. V trimming: 5 bases; J trimming: 10 bases; junction bases outside the gene matches: 8. Germline V gene lookup returns CDR1 SGHVS and CDR2 FNYEAQ. The CDR3 totals 14 residues. CDR3 in DNA: TGTGCCAGCAGCCCAAGACAGGGAAACTCACCCCTCCACTTT. Translation: CASSPRQGNSPLHF.

The rearrangement links TRBV3-1 (or the pseudogene TRBV3-2) to TRBJ1-1; weak D call: TRBD1 (6 bases). V was trimmed by 4 bases and J by 7 bases, leaving 19 bases between them. This CDR3 region has 15 residues. Germline values: CDR1 LGHDT, CDR2 YNNKEL (reference sequence). The CDR3: CASSPPGRGGGEAFF. The DNA of the CDR3 is TGTGCCAGCAGCCCCCCGGGAAGGGGGGGAGGTGAAGCTTTCTTT.

This chain connects TRBV18 to TRBJ1-3; TRBD1 might be the D (5 bases). Germline V gene lookup returns CDR1 KGHSH and CDR2 LQKENI. Trimming left V 4 bases short and J 2 bases short, with 9 bases between. CDR3 size: 14 residues. The CDR3 bases are TGTGCCAGCTCACGGGGGGATCCTGGAAACACCATATATTTT. Its protein is CASSRGDPGNTIYF.

The chain uses TRBV6-2 or TRBV6-3 and TRBJ2-7; 9 positions match TRBD1. CDR1 and CDR2 from the germline V gene are MNHEY and SVGEGT. J gave up 0 bases and V 6 bases, and 3 bases lay outside the gene matches. The CDR3 is made up of 14 amino acids. CDR3 bases: TGTGCCAGCAGCCGGACAGGGGTCTCCTACGAGCAGTACTTC. Its protein product is CASSRTGVSYEQYF.

The chain is built from TRBV29-1 and TRBJ2-3; perhaps TRBD1 as D (7 bases). The CDR3 totals 18 residues. Germline V CDR1 and CDR2: SQVTM, ANQGSEA. Deletions cut 7 bases from V and 3 bases from J, with 29 bases between. For the CDR3, the DNA is TGCAGCGCCATCCCGATAGGACAGGCGGAGGGATCAACAGATACGCAGTATTTT. It codes for CSAIPIGQAEGSTDTQYF.

This chain links TRBV3-1 (or the pseudogene TRBV3-2) with TRBJ1-2, with 9 bases fitting TRBD1. CDR3 length: 13 residues. Germline trimming cut 6 bases from V and 8 bases from J; bases unmatched to any gene: 7. Germline loops: CDR1 LGHDT, CDR2 YNNKEL (reference sequence). CDR3: CASSQNRGQGYTF. Here the CDR3 DNA reads TGTGCCAGCAGTCAAAACAGGGGGCAAGGCTACACCTTC.

This clone was seen a single time. V and J are TRBV12-3 or TRBV12-4 and TRBJ2-1, with D possibly TRBD2 on 7 matching bases. CDR3 length: 12 amino acids. Trimming cost V 1 base and J 14 bases, with 12 bases left between them. In DNA form, the CDR3 reads TGTGCCAGCAGTTTAGGAGGGGGGGGAAAGTTCTTC. This encodes CASSLGGGGKFF.

The gene calls are TRBV5-1 and TRBJ1-2; D perhaps matches TRBD1 (5 bases). The CDR3 sequence is 15 residues long. Per germline, CDR1 SGHRS and CDR2 YFSETQ. V was clipped by 4 bases and J by 6 bases, with 19 bases between them. In nucleotides, the CDR3 is TGCGCCAGCAGCCAGGGAACCAACCCCCGGAATGGCTACACCTTC. Translating gives CASSQGTNPRNGYTF.

This clone was recorded once. CDR3 protein: CSVTGTGSNEQYF. The CDR3 nucleotides are TGCAGCGTTACGGGGACAGGGAGTAATGAGCAGTACTTC. V is TRBV29-1 and J is TRBJ2-7; 9 nucleotides align to TRBD1. Germline V gene lookup returns CDR1 SQVTM and CDR2 ANQGSEA. V lost 5 bases and J lost 7; bases outside the gene matches: 9. This CDR3 has 13 amino acids.

This clone showed up just once. The V and J genes are TRBV19 and TRBJ2-4; 7 bases are a match to TRBD2. Germline loops: CDR1 LNHDA, CDR2 SQIVND (reference sequence). V shed 5 bases and J 0 bases; nucleotides not matched to a gene: 13. This CDR3 has 18 amino acids. The CDR3 spells CASSPEAGSLLAKNIQYF. In nucleotides, the CDR3 is TGTGCCAGTAGTCCGGAAGCGGGGAGCCTTCTAGCCAAAAACATTCAGTACTTC.

This clone was detected only once. The chain links TRBV6-6 to TRBJ2-7; TRBD1 matches 7 bases. The CDR3 runs 15 residues. The trim removed 2 bases at V and 6 bases at J, leaving 10 bases unmatched. From germline, CDR1 is MNHNY and CDR2 SVGAGI (reference sequence). CDR3 amino acids: CASSYVQGEGAEQYF. DNA for the CDR3: TGTGCCAGCAGTTACGTCCAGGGGGAAGGCGCCGAGCAGTACTTC.

The chain couples TRBV7-3 to TRBJ1-1; D not resolved. The V end was cut by 2 bases, the J end by 5 bases, with 9 bases between. The length of the CDR3 is 13 residues. Germline V gene data show CDR1 as SGHTA and CDR2 as FQGTGA. For the CDR3, the DNA is TGTGCCAGCAGCTTACTAGGAGGGACTGAAGCTTTCTTT. The encoded protein is CASSLLGGTEAFF.

The gene calls are TRBV7-9 and TRBJ2-3; D may be TRBD1 (5 bases). This CDR3 region has 17 residues. CDR1 is SEHNR and CDR2 is FQNEAQ in the germline V gene (reference sequence). Trimming took off 6 bases at V and 2 bases at J, with 21 bases between the two ends. CDR3 sequence reads: CASSSMGQTPSTDTQYF. CDR3 in DNA: TGTGCCAGCAGTTCCATGGGGCAGACACCGTCCACAGATACGCAGTATTTT.

CDR3 DNA: TGTGCCAGCAGGGGGACAGGGCTCCTCCAAGAGACCCAGTACTTC. This codes for CASRGTGLLQETQYF. The J gene is TRBJ2-5, the V gene TRBV7-2; 9 nucleotides agree with TRBD1. V gave up 6 bases and J gave up 1 base; unmatched junction bases: 6. The CDR3 sequence is 15 residues long. Germline V gene data show CDR1 as SGHTA and CDR2 as FQGNSA.

This clone was seen at least ten times. The chain couples TRBV6-1 to TRBJ2-3; 8 positions agree with TRBD2. Germline V gives CDR1 MNHNS, CDR2 SASEGT. With 3 bases clipped from V and 2 bases from J, the junction kept 10 bases outside the gene matches. CDR3 size: 17 residues. CDR3 residues: CASSDEFGLADTDTQYF. The DNA for the CDR3 is TGTGCCAGCAGTGACGAATTTGGACTAGCTGACACAGATACGCAGTATTTT.

The V and J genes are TRBV19 and TRBJ1-5; TRBD1 matches 7 bases. CDR1 and CDR2 (germline): LNHDA, SQIVND (reference sequence). The CDR3 length is 15 residues. Trimming took 5 bases from V and 3 from J; bases not matched to a gene: 7. This CDR3 reads CASSFSDRVNQPQHF. The CDR3 region has the DNA TGTGCCAGTAGTTTTTCAGACAGGGTCAATCAGCCCCAGCATTTT.

The CDR3 is CASSYSIGQNTEAFF. Written as DNA, the CDR3 is TGTGCCAGCAGTTACTCGATCGGACAGAACACTGAAGCTTTCTTT. This rearrangement joins TRBV6-5 to TRBJ1-1, with D tentatively TRBD1 (5 bases). V was shortened by 0 bases and J by 1 base, with 9 bases between the two germline ends. This CDR3 is 15 amino acids long. Germline V gene data show CDR1 as MNHEY and CDR2 as SVGAGI.

The chain is built from TRBV7-2 and TRBJ1-2; TRBD1 agrees at 8 bases. Germline V CDR1 and CDR2: SGHTA, FQGNSA. CDR3 length: 18 amino acids. Trimming removed 4 bases from V and 5 bases from J; junction bases left unmatched: 18. Here the CDR3 reads CASSSTPGQAFAAYGYTF. CDR3 bases: TGTGCCAGCAGCTCAACCCCGGGACAGGCCTTCGCCGCATATGGCTACACCTTC.